The 11 T cell receptor beta chains reported below all come from one sample, sequenced in a study of T cell changes during pregnancy in multiple sclerosis. Generated by immunoSEQ multiplex PCR, the TCRdb table keeps only in-frame clones and is missing some. Of about 50,000 clones listed, more than 90% were seen once; the top ten hold around 0.38%. Material: CD4+ T cells from peripheral blood mononuclear cells, obtained before pregnancy. The receptors were gathered from a female donor with multiple sclerosis, enrolled in a pregnancy study.

This sequence joins TRBV2 and TRBJ2-7, with unresolved D. Trimming shortened V by 6 bases and J by 2 bases, and 8 bases separated the two germline ends. CDR3 size: 12 residues. Germline values: CDR1 SNHLY, CDR2 FYNNEI. CDR3 in amino acids: CASSSSTYEQYF. The CDR3 bases are TGTGCCAGCAGCTCTAGTACCTACGAGCAGTACTTC.

This clone was recorded only once. This sequence joins TRBV5-4 and TRBJ1-2; no clear D gene. CDR1 and CDR2 (germline): SGHNT, YYREEE (reference sequence). Trimming left V 2 bases short and J 5 bases short, with 10 bases between. The CDR3 has 13 residues. CDR3 sequence reads: CASSFDGNYGYTF. The CDR3 DNA reads TGTGCCAGCAGCTTCGACGGGAATTATGGCTACACCTTC.

J is TRBJ1-5 and V is TRBV28; 8 bases are shared with TRBD1. This CDR3 region has 15 residues. The J segment lost 9 bases and the V segment lost 6 bases, leaving 13 bases of the junction unmatched. From germline, CDR1 is MDHEN and CDR2 SYDVKM. This CDR3 reads CASSQSRQGLRPQHF. The CDR3 DNA follows: TGTGCCAGCAGCCAATCAAGACAGGGGCTGAGGCCCCAGCATTTT.

This CDR3 is CASSELGTSGRTGELFF. The DNA for the CDR3 is TGTGCCAGCAGTGAATTGGGGACTAGCGGGAGAACCGGGGAGCTGTTTTTT. V gene TRBV25-1 combines with J gene TRBJ2-2; TRBD2 aligns across 14 bases. The V segment lost 1 base and the J segment 5 bases; nucleotides outside the gene matches: 3. CDR1 is MGHDK, CDR2 SYGVNS, per germline. CDR3 length: 17 amino acids.

V is TRBV4-3 and J is TRBJ2-5; D is perhaps TRBD2 (5 bases). Between the trimmed V and J ends, which lost 4 bases and 1 base, there was a span of 13 bases. Germline V gene lookup returns CDR1 LGHNA and CDR2 YSLEER. This CDR3 comprises 15 residues. In nucleotides, the CDR3 is TGCGCCAGCAGCCCTTCACCGGGGTCCCAAGAGACCCAGTACTTC. Translating it yields CASSPSPGSQETQYF.

The chain combines TRBV18 with TRBJ1-2; 9 bases are shared with TRBD1. The CDR3 length is 15 residues. The germline V gene encodes CDR1 KGHSH and CDR2 LQKENI. Losses at the gene ends were 2 bases for V and 5 bases for J; bases not matched to a gene: 6. CDR3 residues: CASSPARDRVYGYTF. The CDR3 DNA is TGTGCCAGCTCACCAGCTCGGGACAGGGTTTATGGCTACACCTTC.

The chain employs TRBV11-2 and TRBJ2-7; D perhaps matches TRBD2 (5 bases). CDR3 length: 15 amino acids. The germline V gene has CDR1 SGHAT and CDR2 FQNNGV. V was cut by 1 base and J by 2 bases, with 12 bases left in between. In DNA form, the CDR3 reads TGTGCCAGCAGCTTAGGCCGGGGTCCCCCCTACGAGCAGTACTTC. It specifies CASSLGRGPPYEQYF.

A single count supports this clone. The V call is TRBV28, the J call TRBJ1-4; possible D gene TRBD1, 5 bases. This CDR3 spans 17 amino acids. Germline values: CDR1 MDHEN, CDR2 SYDVKM. The V gene lost 2 bases and the J gene lost 5 bases, with 18 bases spanning the gap. The CDR3 bases are TGTGCCAGCAGTTTAGGCCAGGGTGGAAGAAGGAATGAAAAACTGTTTTTT. Its translation: CASSLGQGGRRNEKLFF.

This chain connects TRBV7-2 to TRBJ2-4; 7 bases agree with TRBD1. The CDR3 sequence is 17 residues long. Germline values: CDR1 SGHTA, CDR2 FQGNSA. With 4 bases clipped from V and 1 base from J, the junction kept 10 bases outside the gene matches. DNA for the CDR3: TGTGCCAGCAGCTCAAATCCCGCGGACAGGGCCAAAAACATTCAGTACTTC. Translation gives CASSSNPADRAKNIQYF.

The chain carries TRBV5-1 and TRBJ2-7; 7 bases align to TRBD1. Trimming cost V 3 bases and J 2 bases; bases outside gene matches: 5. Germline V gene data show CDR1 as SGHRS and CDR2 as YFSETQ. The CDR3 is made up of 14 amino acids. The CDR3 loop reads CASSSAGGAYEQYF. CDR3 DNA sequence: TGCGCCAGCAGCTCGGCAGGGGGAGCCTACGAGCAGTACTTC.

The chain links TRBV5-1 to TRBJ1-1; 7 nucleotides align to TRBD1. CDR1 is SGHRS and CDR2 is YFSETQ in the germline V gene. This CDR3 comprises 16 residues. The trim removed 4 bases at V and 3 bases at J, leaving 12 bases unmatched. The CDR3 reads CASSLVAGGLDTEAFF. The CDR3 nucleotides read TGCGCCAGCAGCCTCGTAGCAGGGGGTCTGGACACTGAAGCTTTCTTT.